A selection of T cell receptor beta chains follows, all from one sample in a study of blood T cell repertoires in COVID-19. Assay used: immunoSEQ multiplex PCR; TCRdb lists only in-frame clones, some missing. The top ten clones hold more than 20% of a sample with tens of thousands of clones, approximately 80% of them seen once. The sequencing input was peripheral blood. The receptors were sampled from a man in his 60s with acute or convalescent COVID-19. CDR3s include the opening cysteine and the closing phenylalanine or tryptophan. A D gene is named only where the DNA matches it firmly. Where a row states a size, it is once, few, many or the class of an expanded clone; other rows omit it.

V gene	D gene	clone size	J gene	CDR3 DNA	CDR3 protein
TRBV6-4	.	.	TRBJ2-1	TGTGCCAGCAGTGACTCGAGGGGGAGATTGTACAATGAGCAGTTCTTC	CASSDSRGRLYNEQFF
TRBV7-2	.	.	TRBJ1-2	TGTGCCAGCACTATCCTAGGAGGGGAGAATGGCTACACCTTC	CASTILGGENGYTF
TRBV5-1	TRBD1	.	TRBJ1-4	TGCGCCAGCAGCCCTGGACAGGGGACTAATGAAAAACTGTTTTTT	CASSPGQGTNEKLFF
TRBV18	TRBD2	.	TRBJ2-1	TGTGCCAGCTCACCAACGGGGGGGCTCAGGAATGAGCAGTTCTTC	CASSPTGGLRNEQFF
TRBV6-5	TRBD1	.	TRBJ1-2	TGTGCCAGCAGTTACCACCGACAGGGATTTCGGGATGGCTACACCTTC	CASSYHRQGFRDGYTF
TRBV28	TRBD1	.	TRBJ2-3	TGTGCCAGCAGTTTCGCGGGTGGACAGGTGGAAACGCAGTATTTT	CASSFAGGQVETQYF
TRBV7-2	TRBD1	.	TRBJ1-5	TGTGCCAGCAGCCCGCGGACAGGGGACCAGCCCCAGCATTTT	CASSPRTGDQPQHF
TRBV7-9	.	.	TRBJ1-2	TGTGCCAGCAGCTCAGCCGGACAGATCAACTATGGCTACACCTTC	CASSSAGQINYGYTF
TRBV7-2	.	.	TRBJ2-5	TGTGCCAGCAGCTTAGGTACCGGAGCCCGCCAAGAGACCCAGTACTTC	CASSLGTGARQETQYF
TRBV5-1	.	.	TRBJ1-1	TGCGCCAGCAGTTTCGGGGTGCGGACTGAAGCTTTCTTT	CASSFGVRTEAFF
TRBV2	.	.	TRBJ2-1	TGTGCCAGCAGTGAACGGAGCGGCCTTTCCTCCTACAATGAGCAGTTCTTC	CASSERSGLSSYNEQFF
TRBV10-3	.	once	TRBJ1-2	TGTGCCATCAGTGAATCCCCCAGGGCTAACTATGGCTACACCTTC	CAISESPRANYGYTF
TRBV4-1	TRBD1	.	TRBJ2-5	TGCGCCAGCAGCCACAGGGACAGAAAAGAGACCCAGTACTTC	CASSHRDRKETQYF
TRBV4-1	TRBD1	.	TRBJ2-1	TGCGCCAGCAGCCAAGGATTCTCCGGGACAGGGGTGTACAATGAGCAGTTCTTC	CASSQGFSGTGVYNEQFF
TRBV6-6	.	.	TRBJ2-3	TGTGCCAGCATGCGAGGAAGTGGCACAGATACGCAGTATTTT	CASMRGSGTDTQYF
TRBV28	.	few	TRBJ1-4	TGTGCCAGCAGTCAACAGACACCTGGAAAGGAAAAACTGTTTTTT	CASSQQTPGKEKLFF
TRBV5-4	TRBD2	.	TRBJ2-7	TGTGCCAGCAGTTCAAAGACTAGCACCTACGAGCAGTACTTC	CASSSKTSTYEQYF
TRBV6-5	.	.	TRBJ1-6	TGTGCCAACTCGCCCGCAGGACAGCCAAATTCACCCCTCCACTTT	CANSPAGQPNSPLHF
TRBV19	.	.	TRBJ2-3	TGTGCCAGTATGGCAGGGCAATTTGCAGATACGCAGTATTTT	CASMAGQFADTQYF
TRBV10-3	TRBD1	.	TRBJ2-2	TGTGCCATCAAAAAGACAGGGGGCAGCACCGGGGAGCTGTTTTTT	CAIKKTGGSTGELFF
TRBV18	TRBD1	.	TRBJ2-6	TGTGCCAGCTCACAAGTCGGGGGGACAGGGAGTTCCGGGGCCAACGTCCTGACTTTC	CASSQVGGTGSSGANVLTF
TRBV3-1/TRBV3-2	TRBD1	few	TRBJ1-6	TGTGCCAGCAGCCGGACCGCGGACAGGTCCGATCTGTCCCTCCACTTT	CASSRTADRSDLSLHF
TRBV28	TRBD1	.	TRBJ1-6	TGTGCCAGCAGTTTACCCGGCGAGACAGGGGGGAGTTCACCCCTCCACTTT	CASSLPGETGGSSPLHF
TRBV5-8	.	.	TRBJ1-5	TGTGCCAGCAGCTCCGGGGGGAAGAGCAATCAGCCCCAGCATTTT	CASSSGGKSNQPQHF
TRBV12-3/TRBV12-4	TRBD1	.	TRBJ1-1	TGTGCCAGCTCAACCAGGGGGCTCGGGGCCCAGTTT	CASSTRGLGAQF
TRBV4-1	TRBD1	.	TRBJ2-1	TGCGCCAGCAGCCAAGATAGGACAGGGAGAAACAATGAGCAGTTCTTC	CASSQDRTGRNNEQFF
TRBV4-1	TRBD1	.	TRBJ1-2	TGCGCCAGCAGCCAAGACCCGGGACAGGGGCGACACTATGGCTACACCTTC	CASSQDPGQGRHYGYTF
TRBV28	.	.	TRBJ2-1	TGTGCCAGCAGTAAAGACACGGGACTGAAATACAATGAGCAGTTCTTC	CASSKDTGLKYNEQFF
TRBV7-9	.	once	TRBJ1-4	TGTGCCAGCAGCTTCGATGAAAGAGGGGAAAAACTGTTTTTT	CASSFDERGEKLFF
TRBV5-1	.	.	TRBJ2-1	TGCGCCAGCAGGCGGGACGGTAGCTCCTACAATGAGCAGTTCTTC	CASRRDGSSYNEQFF
TRBV6-9	TRBD1	.	TRBJ1-2	TGTGCCAGCAGTTCCAGGGGGAGTAACTATGGCTACACCTTC	CASSSRGSNYGYTF
TRBV28	TRBD1	.	TRBJ1-2	TGTGCCAGCAGCTCCAGGGACAGCCGACCTTTTAGGTATGGCTACACCTTC	CASSSRDSRPFRYGYTF
TRBV5-1	TRBD2	.	TRBJ2-1	TGCGCCAGCAGCTTACGGACTAGCGGGGGGAGCTCCTACAATGAGCAGTTCTTC	CASSLRTSGGSSYNEQFF
TRBV4-2	TRBD2	.	TRBJ2-3	TGTGCCAGCAGCCAAGCCGCGGGGACTAGCGGGGGAGATACGCAGTATTTT	CASSQAAGTSGGDTQYF
TRBV2	.	few	TRBJ1-1	TGTGCCAGCAGTGAGACACCCTTCGGATCAGAAGCTTTCTTT	CASSETPFGSEAFF
TRBV5-8	.	.	TRBJ1-1	TGTGCCAGCAGCCGGAGGGTTTTGTCTGAAGCTTTCTTT	CASSRRVLSEAFF
TRBV6-6	TRBD1	.	TRBJ2-2	TGTGCCAGCAGTTGGCGACAGGGGGGGACCGGGGAGCTGTTTTTT	CASSWRQGGTGELFF
TRBV11-1	.	.	TRBJ2-1	TGTGCCAGCAGCTTAGAGGCAGGGTACAATGAGCAGTTCTTC	CASSLEAGYNEQFF
TRBV9	.	.	TRBJ1-2	TGTGCCAGCAGCGGCTACTTGGGCAATGGCTACACCTTC	CASSGYLGNGYTF
TRBV28	TRBD1	.	TRBJ1-2	TGTGCCAGCAGTAGGGACAGGGAGGTCCATGGCTACACCTTC	CASSRDREVHGYTF
TRBV5-1	TRBD1	.	TRBJ1-1	TGCGCCAGCAGCCTCACAGGGGGTGAAGCTTTCTTT	CASSLTGGEAFF
TRBV19	.	few	TRBJ1-1	TGTGCCAGTAGCCCGGGATTCCGACAGGTAAACACTGAAGCTTTCTTT	CASSPGFRQVNTEAFF
TRBV27	.	.	TRBJ1-2	TGTGCCAGCAGGGGGCGCGGCTCCTATGGCTACACCTTC	CASRGRGSYGYTF
TRBV6-4	TRBD1	.	TRBJ1-1	TGTGCCAGCAGTGACCGGGGACAGTTTCCGTTGGTGGCTTTCTTT	CASSDRGQFPLVAFF
TRBV30	TRBD2	.	TRBJ2-5	TGTGCCTGGAGGGGGGGGTGGGGGGAGACCCAGTACTTC	CAWRGGWGETQYF
TRBV11-3	.	.	TRBJ2-1	TGTGCCAGCAGCCCAGCCGGTCAGGTATACAATGAGCAGTTCTTC	CASSPAGQVYNEQFF
TRBV6-5	.	.	TRBJ2-7	TGTGCCAGCAGTTACTCCACTTCTTTATACGAGCAGTACTTC	CASSYSTSLYEQYF
TRBV19	TRBD2	.	TRBJ2-2	TGTGCCAGTAGTACCTGGCCTAGCGGGAACACCGGGGAGCTGTTTTTT	CASSTWPSGNTGELFF
TRBV7-9	TRBD1	.	TRBJ1-2	TGTGCCAGCAGCCCGCAGGGACAGGCCATTAACTATGGCTACACCTTC	CASSPQGQAINYGYTF